The present T cell receptor beta chain was sequenced within a study of blood T cell repertoires in COVID-19. Turning to the study itself: Acute and convalescent COVID-19 specimens originated in the United States, Italy and Spain.

In the original workflow: For nucleated cells, counts were estimated from reference gene primer amplification. TCRdb keeps only in-frame clones here, not all; method: immunoSEQ multiplex PCR. V, J and clone size are taken as reported in that table, and D and trimming were inferred from the DNA itself. Here the sample spans roughly 270,000 clones, 85% being singletons. This study enrolled people aged about 18 to 90 from 24 US geographic areas. Resolution of symptoms, clearance, or two negative PCRs was present in recovered Cohort 3 donors. This receptor was obtained from a woman aged 50 to 65 who had recovered from COVID-19. Material for sequencing was PBMCs or T cells enriched from blood (not recorded which).

The CDR3 DNA reads TGTGCCTGGAGTTGGGAGGTCGGGGAGCTGTTTTTT. This codes for CAWSWEVGELFF. V is TRBV30 and J is TRBJ2-2; a possible D gene is TRBD2 (6 bases). This CDR3 contains 12 residues. Germline CDR1 and CDR2: GTSNPN and SVGIG (reference sequence). Trimming removed 2 bases from V and 7 bases from J, with 8 bases in between.